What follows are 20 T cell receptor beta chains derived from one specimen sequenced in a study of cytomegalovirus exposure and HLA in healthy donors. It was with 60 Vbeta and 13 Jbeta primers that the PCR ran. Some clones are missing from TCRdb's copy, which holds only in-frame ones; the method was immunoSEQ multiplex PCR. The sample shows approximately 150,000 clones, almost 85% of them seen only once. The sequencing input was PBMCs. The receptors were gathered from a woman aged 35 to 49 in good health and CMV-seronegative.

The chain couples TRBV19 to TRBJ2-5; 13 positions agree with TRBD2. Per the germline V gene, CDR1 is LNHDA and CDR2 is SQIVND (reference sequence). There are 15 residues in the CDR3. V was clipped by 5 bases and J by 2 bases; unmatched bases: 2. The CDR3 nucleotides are TGTGCCAGTAGTCGACTAGCGGGAGGTCAAGAGACCCAGTACTTC. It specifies CASSRLAGGQETQYF.

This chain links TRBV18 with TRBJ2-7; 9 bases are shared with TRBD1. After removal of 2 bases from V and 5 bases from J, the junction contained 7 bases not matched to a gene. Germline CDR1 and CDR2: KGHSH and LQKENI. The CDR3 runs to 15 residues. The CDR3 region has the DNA TGTGCCAGCTCACCAGGTAGGACAGGGGTCAACGAGCAGTACTTC. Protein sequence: CASSPGRTGVNEQYF.

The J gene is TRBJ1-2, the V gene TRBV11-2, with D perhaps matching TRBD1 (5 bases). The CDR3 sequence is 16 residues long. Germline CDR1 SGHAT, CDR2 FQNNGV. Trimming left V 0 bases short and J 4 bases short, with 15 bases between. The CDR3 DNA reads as TGTGCCAGCAGCTTAGACCCCGCTGGGGCGACCTATGGCTACACCTTC. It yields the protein CASSLDPAGATYGYTF.

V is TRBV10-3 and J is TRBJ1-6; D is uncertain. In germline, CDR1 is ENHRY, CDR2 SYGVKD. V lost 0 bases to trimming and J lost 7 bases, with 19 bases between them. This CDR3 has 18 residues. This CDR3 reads CAISESRVQAAGNSPLHF. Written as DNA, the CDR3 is TGTGCCATCAGTGAGTCACGCGTCCAGGCCGCGGGGAATTCACCCCTCCACTTT.

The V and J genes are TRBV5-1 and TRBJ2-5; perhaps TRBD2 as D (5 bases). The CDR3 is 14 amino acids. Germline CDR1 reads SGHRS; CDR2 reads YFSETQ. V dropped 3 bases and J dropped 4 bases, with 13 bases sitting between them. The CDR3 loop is CASSSEVTLETQYF. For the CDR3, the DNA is TGCGCCAGCAGCTCGGAGGTTACTTTAGAGACCCAGTACTTC.

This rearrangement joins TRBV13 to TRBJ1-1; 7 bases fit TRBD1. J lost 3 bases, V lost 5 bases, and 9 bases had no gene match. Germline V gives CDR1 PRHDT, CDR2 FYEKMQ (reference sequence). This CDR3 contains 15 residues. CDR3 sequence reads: CASSNPRTGHTEAFF. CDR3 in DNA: TGTGCCAGCAGCAACCCTCGGACAGGCCACACTGAAGCTTTCTTT.

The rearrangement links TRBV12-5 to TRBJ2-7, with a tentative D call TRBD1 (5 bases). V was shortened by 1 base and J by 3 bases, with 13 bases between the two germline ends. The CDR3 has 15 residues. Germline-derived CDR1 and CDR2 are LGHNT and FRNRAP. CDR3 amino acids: CASGLAVTACYEQYF. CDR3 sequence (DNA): TGTGCTAGTGGTTTGGCTGTGACAGCCTGCTACGAGCAGTACTTC. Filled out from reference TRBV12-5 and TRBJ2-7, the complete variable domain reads DARVTQTPRHKVTEMGQEVTMRCQPILGHNTVFWYRQTMMQGLELLAYFRNRAPLDDSGMPKDRFSAEMPDATLATLKIQPSEPRDSAVYFCASGLAVTACYEQYFGPGTRLTVT.

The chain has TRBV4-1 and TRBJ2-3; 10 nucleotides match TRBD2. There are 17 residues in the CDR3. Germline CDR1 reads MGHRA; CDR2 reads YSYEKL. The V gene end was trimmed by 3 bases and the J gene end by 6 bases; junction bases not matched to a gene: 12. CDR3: CASSHSPAGGPVDTQYF. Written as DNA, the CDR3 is TGCGCCAGCAGCCATTCTCCAGCGGGAGGGCCGGTGGATACGCAGTATTTT.

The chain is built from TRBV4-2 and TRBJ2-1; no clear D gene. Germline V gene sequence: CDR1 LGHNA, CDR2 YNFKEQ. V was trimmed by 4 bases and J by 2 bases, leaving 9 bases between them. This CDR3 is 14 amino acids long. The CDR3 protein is CASSRFGAYNEQFF. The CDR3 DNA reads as TGTGCCAGCAGCCGATTCGGTGCCTACAATGAGCAGTTCTTC.

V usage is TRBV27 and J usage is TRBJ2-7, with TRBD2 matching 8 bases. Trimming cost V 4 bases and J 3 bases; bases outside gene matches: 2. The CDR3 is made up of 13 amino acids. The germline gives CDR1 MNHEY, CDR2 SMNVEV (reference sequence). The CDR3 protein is CASSSREGYEQYF. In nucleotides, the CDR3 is TGTGCCAGCAGTTCCCGGGAGGGCTACGAGCAGTACTTC.

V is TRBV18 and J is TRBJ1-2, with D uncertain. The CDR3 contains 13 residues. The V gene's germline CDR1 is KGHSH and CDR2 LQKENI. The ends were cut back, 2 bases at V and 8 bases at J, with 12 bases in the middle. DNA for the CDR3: TGTGCCAGCTCACCAGATTTATCGGAGGGCTACACCTTC. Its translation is CASSPDLSEGYTF.

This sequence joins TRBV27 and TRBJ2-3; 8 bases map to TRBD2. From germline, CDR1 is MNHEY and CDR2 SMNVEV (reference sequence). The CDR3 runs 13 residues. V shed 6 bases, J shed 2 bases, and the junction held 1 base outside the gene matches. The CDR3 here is CASRGLDTDTQYF. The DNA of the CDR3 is TGTGCCAGCAGGGGACTAGACACAGATACGCAGTATTTT.

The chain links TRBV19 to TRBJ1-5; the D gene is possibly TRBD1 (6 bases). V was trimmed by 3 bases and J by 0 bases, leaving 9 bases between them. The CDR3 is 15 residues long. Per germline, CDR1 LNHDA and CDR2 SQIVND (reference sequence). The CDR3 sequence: CASSITGSSNQPQHF. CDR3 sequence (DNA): TGTGCCAGTAGTATCACAGGGAGTAGCAATCAGCCCCAGCATTTT. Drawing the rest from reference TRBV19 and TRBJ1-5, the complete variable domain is DGGITQSPKYLFRKEGQNVTLSCEQNLNHDAMYWYRQDPGQGLRLIYYSQIVNDFQKGDIAEGYSVSREKKESFPLTVTSAQKNPTAFYLCASSITGSSNQPQHFGDGTRLSIL.

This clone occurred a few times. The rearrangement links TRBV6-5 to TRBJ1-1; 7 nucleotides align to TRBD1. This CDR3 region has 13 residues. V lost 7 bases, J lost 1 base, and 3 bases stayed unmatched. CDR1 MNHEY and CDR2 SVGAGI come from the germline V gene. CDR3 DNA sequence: TGTGCCAGCAACCGACAGGGGAACACTGAAGCTTTCTTT. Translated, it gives CASNRQGNTEAFF.

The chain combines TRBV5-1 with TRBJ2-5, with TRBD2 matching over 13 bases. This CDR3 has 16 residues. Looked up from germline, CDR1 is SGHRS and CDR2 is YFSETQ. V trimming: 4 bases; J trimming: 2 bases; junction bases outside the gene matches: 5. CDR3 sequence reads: CASSPGTSGVQETQYF. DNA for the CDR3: TGCGCCAGCAGCCCCGGGACTAGCGGGGTACAAGAGACCCAGTACTTC.

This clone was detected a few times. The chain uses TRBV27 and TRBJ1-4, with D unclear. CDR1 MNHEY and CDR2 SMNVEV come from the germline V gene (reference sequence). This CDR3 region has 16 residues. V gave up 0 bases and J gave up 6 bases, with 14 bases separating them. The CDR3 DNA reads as TGTGCCAGCAGTTTATCTTTCAGTATTTATTATGAAAAACTGTTTTTT. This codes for CASSLSFSIYYEKLFF. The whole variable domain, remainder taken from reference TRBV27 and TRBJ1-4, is EAQVTQNPRYLITVTGKKLTVTCSQNMNHEYMSWYRQDPGLGLRQIYYSMNVEVTDKGDVPEGYKVSRKEKRNFPLILESPSPNQTSLYFCASSLSFSIYYEKLFFGSGTQLSVL.

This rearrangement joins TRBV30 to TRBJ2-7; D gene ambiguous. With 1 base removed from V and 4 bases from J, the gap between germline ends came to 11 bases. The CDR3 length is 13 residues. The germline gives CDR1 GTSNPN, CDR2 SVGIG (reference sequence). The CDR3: CAWSAGRRYEQYF. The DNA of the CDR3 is TGTGCCTGGAGTGCAGGCAGGCGTTACGAGCAGTACTTC.

The CDR3 region is CASSTPTSGNSYEQYF. Here the CDR3 DNA reads TGTGCCAGCAGTACACCGACTAGCGGTAACTCCTACGAGCAGTACTTC. The chain joins TRBV28 to TRBJ2-7; 9 bases map to TRBD2. Looked up from germline, CDR1 is MDHEN and CDR2 is SYDVKM. The V segment lost 5 bases and the J segment 0 bases; nucleotides outside the gene matches: 8. This CDR3 is 16 amino acids long.

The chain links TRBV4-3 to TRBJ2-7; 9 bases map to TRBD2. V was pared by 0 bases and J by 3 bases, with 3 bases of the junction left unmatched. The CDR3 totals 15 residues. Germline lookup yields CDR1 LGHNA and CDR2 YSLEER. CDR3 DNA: TGCGCCAGCAGCCAAGACCGTAGCGGGAGCTACGAGCAGTACTTC. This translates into CASSQDRSGSYEQYF.

CDR3 sequence (DNA): TGCGCCAGCAGTCTCCAGGGGGCGCCGAACACTGAAGCTTTCTTT. Protein: CASSLQGAPNTEAFF. The chain employs TRBV5-1 and TRBJ1-1, with 8 bases matching TRBD1. The ends lost 5 bases at V and 1 base at J; junction bases unmatched: 7. Germline V gene sequence: CDR1 SGHRS, CDR2 YFSETQ. The CDR3 consists of 15 residues.